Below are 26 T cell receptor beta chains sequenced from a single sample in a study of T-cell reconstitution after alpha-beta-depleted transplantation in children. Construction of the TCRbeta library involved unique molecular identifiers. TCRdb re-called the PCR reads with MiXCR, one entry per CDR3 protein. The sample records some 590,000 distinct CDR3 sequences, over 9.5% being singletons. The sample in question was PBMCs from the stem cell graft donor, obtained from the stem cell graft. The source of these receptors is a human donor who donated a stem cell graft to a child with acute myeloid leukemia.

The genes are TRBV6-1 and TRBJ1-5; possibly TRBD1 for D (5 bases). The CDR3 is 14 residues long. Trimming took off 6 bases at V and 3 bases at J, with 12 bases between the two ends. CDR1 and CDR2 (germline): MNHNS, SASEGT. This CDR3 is CASRIPGTNQPQHF. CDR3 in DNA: TGTGCCAGCAGAATCCCGGGGACCAATCAGCCCCAGCATTTT.

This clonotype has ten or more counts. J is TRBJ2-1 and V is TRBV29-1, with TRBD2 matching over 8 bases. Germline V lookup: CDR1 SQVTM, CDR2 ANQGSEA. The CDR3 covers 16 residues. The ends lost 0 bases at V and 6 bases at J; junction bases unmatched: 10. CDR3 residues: CSVEDPERTSSNEQFF. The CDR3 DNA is TGCAGCGTTGAAGATCCGGAACGGACTAGCTCCAATGAGCAGTTCTTC.

CDR3 sequence: CASSRRSGSDTGELFF. The CDR3 DNA reads TGTGCCAGCAGTCGACGTAGCGGGTCCGACACCGGGGAGCTGTTTTTT. This chain uses TRBV12-3 or TRBV12-4 with TRBJ2-2; 7 bases are shared with TRBD2. The CDR3 runs 16 residues. Unmatched junction bases numbered 9, after V lost 5 bases and J lost 3 bases.

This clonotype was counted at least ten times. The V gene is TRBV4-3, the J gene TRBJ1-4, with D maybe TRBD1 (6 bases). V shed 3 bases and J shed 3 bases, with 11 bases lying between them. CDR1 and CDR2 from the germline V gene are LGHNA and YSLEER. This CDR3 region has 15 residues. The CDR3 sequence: CASSQYRDPNEKLFF. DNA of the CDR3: TGCGCCAGCAGCCAGTACAGGGATCCTAATGAAAAACTGTTTTTT.

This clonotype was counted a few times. CDR3 region: CASSSPTSGSGETQYF. Written as DNA, the CDR3 is TGTGCCAGCAGCTCGCCGACTAGCGGGAGCGGTGAGACCCAGTACTTC. The chain has TRBV5-4 and TRBJ2-5, with 12 bases aligning to TRBD2. This CDR3 region has 16 residues. Germline V gives CDR1 SGHNT, CDR2 YYREEE (reference sequence). The trim removed 3 bases at V and 5 bases at J, leaving 8 bases unmatched.

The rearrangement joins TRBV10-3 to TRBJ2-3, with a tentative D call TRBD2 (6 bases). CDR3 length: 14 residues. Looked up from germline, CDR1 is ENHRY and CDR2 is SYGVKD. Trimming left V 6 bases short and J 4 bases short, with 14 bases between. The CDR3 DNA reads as TGTGCCATCAGCGGGGGACCAAGTGCAGATACGCAGTATTTT. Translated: CAISGGPSADTQYF.

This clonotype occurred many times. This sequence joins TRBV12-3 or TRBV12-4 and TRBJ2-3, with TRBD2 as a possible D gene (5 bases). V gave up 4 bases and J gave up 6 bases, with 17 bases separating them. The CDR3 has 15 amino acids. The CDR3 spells CASSSGSFTGDTQYF. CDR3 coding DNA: TGTGCCAGCAGTTCCGGATCCTTCACGGGGGATACGCAGTATTTT.

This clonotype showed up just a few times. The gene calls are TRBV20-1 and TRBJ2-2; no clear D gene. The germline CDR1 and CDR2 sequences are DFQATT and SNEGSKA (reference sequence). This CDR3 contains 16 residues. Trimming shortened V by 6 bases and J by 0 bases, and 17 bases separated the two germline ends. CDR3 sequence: CSAQVSYPTNTGELFF. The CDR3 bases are TGCAGTGCCCAAGTCAGTTACCCTACGAACACCGGGGAGCTGTTTTTT.

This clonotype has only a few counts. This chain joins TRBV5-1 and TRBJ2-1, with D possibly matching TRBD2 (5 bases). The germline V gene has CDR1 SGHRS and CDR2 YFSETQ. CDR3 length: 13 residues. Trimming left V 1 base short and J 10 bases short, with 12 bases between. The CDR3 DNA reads TGCGCCAGCAGCTTGACCGTTAGCGTAGAGCAGTTCTTC. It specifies CASSLTVSVEQFF.

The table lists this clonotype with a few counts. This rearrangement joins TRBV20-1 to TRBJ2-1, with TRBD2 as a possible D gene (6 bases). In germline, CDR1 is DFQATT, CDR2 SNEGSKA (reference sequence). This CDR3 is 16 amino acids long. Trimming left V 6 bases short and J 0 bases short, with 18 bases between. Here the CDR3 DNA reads TGCAGTGCCCCGACTAGTTTGTCAGGCTCCTACAATGAGCAGTTCTTC. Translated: CSAPTSLSGSYNEQFF.

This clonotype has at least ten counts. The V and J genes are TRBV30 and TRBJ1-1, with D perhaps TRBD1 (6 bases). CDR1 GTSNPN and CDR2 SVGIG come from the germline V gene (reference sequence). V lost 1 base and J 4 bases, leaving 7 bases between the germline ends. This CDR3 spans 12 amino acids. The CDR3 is CAWSDRVTEAFF. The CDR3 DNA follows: TGTGCCTGGAGTGACAGGGTCACTGAAGCTTTCTTT.

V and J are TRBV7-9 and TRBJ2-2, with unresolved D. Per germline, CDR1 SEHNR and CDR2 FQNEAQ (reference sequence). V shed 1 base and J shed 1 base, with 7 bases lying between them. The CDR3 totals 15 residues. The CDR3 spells CASSLGVLNTGELFF. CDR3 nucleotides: TGTGCCAGCAGCTTAGGCGTCTTGAACACCGGGGAGCTGTTTTTT. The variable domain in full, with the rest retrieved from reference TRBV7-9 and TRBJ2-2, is DTGVSQNPRHKITKRGQNVTFRCDPISEHNRLYWYRQTLGQGPEFLTYFQNEAQLEKSRLLSDRFSAERPKGSFSTLEIQRTEQGDSAMYLCASSLGVLNTGELFFGEGSRLTVL.

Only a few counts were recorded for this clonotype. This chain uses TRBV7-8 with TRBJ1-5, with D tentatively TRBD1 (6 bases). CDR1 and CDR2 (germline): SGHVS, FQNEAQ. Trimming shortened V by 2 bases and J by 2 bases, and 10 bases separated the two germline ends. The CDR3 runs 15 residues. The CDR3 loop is CASSLTRGGNQPQHF. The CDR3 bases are TGTGCCAGCAGCTTAACCAGGGGTGGCAATCAGCCCCAGCATTTT. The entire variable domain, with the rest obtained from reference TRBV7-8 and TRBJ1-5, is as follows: GAGVSQSPRYKVAKRGQDVALRCDPISGHVSLFWYQQALGQGPEFLTYFQNEAQLDKSGLPSDRFFAERPEGSVSTLKIQRTQQEDSAVYLCASSLTRGGNQPQHFGDGTRLSIL.

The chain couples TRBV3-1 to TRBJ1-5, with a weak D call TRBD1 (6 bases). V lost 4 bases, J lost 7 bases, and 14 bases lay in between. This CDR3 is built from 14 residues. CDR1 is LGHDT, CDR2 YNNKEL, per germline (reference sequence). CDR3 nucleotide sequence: TGTGCCAGCAGCCCGTACGGGGGGCTCCAGCCCCAGCATTTT. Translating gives CASSPYGGLQPQHF.

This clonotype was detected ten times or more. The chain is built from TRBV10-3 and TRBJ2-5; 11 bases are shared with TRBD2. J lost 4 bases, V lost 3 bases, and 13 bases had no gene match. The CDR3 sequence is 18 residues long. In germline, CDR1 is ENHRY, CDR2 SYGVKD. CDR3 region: CAISDRLAGSINAETQYF. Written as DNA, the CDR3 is TGTGCCATCAGTGACAGACTAGCGGGAAGTATCAACGCAGAGACCCAGTACTTC.

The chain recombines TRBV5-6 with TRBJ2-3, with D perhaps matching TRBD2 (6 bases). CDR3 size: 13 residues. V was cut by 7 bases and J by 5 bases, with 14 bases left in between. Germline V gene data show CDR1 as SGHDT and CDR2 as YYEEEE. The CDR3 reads CASSRWGEDTQYF. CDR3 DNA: TGTGCCAGCTCAAGGTGGGGGGAAGATACGCAGTATTTT. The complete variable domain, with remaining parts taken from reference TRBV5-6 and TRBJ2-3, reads DAGVTQSPTHLIKTRGQQVTLRCSPKSGHDTVSWYQQALGQGPQFIFQYYEEEERQRGNFPDRFSGHQFPNYSSELNVNALLLGDSALYLCASSRWGEDTQYFGPGTRLTVL.

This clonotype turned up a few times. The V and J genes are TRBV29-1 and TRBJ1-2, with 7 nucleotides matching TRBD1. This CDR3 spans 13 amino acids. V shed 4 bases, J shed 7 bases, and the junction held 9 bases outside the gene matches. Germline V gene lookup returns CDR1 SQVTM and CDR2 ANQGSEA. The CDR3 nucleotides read TGCAGCGTTGCCCTAGCAGGGGGTCTTGGCTACACCTTC. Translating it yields CSVALAGGLGYTF.

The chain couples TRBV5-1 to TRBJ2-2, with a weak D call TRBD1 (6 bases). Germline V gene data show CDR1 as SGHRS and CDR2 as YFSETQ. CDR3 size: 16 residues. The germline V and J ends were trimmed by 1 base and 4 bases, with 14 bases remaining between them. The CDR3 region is CASSLFSSRGTGELFF. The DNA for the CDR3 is TGCGCCAGCAGCTTGTTTTCTTCCAGGGGCACCGGGGAGCTGTTTTTT. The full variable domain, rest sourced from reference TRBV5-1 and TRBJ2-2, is KAGVTQTPRYLIKTRGQQVTLSCSPISGHRSVSWYQQTPGQGLQFLFEYFSETQRNKGNFPGRFSGRQFSNSRSEMNVSTLELGDSALYLCASSLFSSRGTGELFFGEGSRLTVL.

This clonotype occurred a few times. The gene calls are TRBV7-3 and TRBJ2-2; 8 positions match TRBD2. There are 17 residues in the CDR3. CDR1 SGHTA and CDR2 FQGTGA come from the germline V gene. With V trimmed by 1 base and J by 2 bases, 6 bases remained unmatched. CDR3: CASSLRAAGGNTGELFF. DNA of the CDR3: TGTGCCAGCAGCTTAAGGGCCGCGGGGGGAAACACCGGGGAGCTGTTTTTT.

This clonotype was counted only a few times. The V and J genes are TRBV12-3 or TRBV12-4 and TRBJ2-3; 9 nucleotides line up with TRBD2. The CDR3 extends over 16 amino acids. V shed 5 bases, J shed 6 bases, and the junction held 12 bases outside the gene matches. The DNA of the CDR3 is TGTGCCAGCAGTCCCCGGGGAGCGGGAGGATGGGATACGCAGTATTTT. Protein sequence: CASSPRGAGGWDTQYF.

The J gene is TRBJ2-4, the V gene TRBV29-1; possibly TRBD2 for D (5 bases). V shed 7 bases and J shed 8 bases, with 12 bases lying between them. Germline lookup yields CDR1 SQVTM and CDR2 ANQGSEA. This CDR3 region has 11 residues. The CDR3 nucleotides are TGCAGCGCTAAACTAGTTGACATTCAGTACTTC. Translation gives CSAKLVDIQYF. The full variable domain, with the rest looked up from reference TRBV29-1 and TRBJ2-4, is SAVISQKPSRDICQRGTSLTIQCQVDSQVTMMFWYRQQPGQSLTLIATANQGSEATYESGFVIDKFPISRPNLTFSTLTVSNMSPEDSSIYLCSAKLVDIQYFGAGTRLSVL.

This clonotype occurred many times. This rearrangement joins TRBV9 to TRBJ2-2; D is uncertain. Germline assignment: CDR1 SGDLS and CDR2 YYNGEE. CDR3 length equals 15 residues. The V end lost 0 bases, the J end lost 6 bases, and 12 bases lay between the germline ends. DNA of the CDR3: TGTGCCAGCAGCGTAGCCTGGGGATGGTCCGGGGAGCTGTTTTTT. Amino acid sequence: CASSVAWGWSGELFF.

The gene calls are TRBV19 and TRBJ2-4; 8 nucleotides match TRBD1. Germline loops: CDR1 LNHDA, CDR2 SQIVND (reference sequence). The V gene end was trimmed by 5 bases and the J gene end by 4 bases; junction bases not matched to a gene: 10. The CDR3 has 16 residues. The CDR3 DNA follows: TGTGCCAGTAGTCCACAGATCCAGGGGGCTAAAAACATTCAGTACTTC. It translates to CASSPQIQGAKNIQYF. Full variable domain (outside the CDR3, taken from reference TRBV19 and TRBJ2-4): DGGITQSPKYLFRKEGQNVTLSCEQNLNHDAMYWYRQDPGQGLRLIYYSQIVNDFQKGDIAEGYSVSREKKESFPLTVTSAQKNPTAFYLCASSPQIQGAKNIQYFGAGTRLSVL.

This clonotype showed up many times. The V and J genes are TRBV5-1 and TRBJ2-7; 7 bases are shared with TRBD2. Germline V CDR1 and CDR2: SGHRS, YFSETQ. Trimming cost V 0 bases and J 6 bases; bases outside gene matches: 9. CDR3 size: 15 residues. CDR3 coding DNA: TGCGCCAGCAGCTTGGACGGGACTAATCCCGTCGAGCAGTACTTC. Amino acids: CASSLDGTNPVEQYF.

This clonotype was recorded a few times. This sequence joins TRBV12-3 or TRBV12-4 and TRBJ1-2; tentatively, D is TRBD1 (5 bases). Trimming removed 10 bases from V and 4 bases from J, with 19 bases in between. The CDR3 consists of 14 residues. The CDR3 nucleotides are TGTGCCACCGCCCAGCGGGACTCTTCCTATGGCTACACCTTC. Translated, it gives CATAQRDSSYGYTF.

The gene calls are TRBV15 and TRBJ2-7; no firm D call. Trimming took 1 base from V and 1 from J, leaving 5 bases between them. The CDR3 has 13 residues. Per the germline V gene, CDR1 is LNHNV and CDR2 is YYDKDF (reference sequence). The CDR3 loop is CATSRAVSYEQYF. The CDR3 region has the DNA TGTGCCACCAGCAGAGCGGTATCCTACGAGCAGTACTTC.